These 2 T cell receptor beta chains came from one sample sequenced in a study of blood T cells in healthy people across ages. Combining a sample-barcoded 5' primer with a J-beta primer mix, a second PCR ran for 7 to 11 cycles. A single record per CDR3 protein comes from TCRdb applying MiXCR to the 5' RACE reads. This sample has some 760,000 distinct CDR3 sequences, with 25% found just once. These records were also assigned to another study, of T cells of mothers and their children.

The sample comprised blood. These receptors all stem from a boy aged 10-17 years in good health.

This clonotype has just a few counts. The CDR3 coding sequence is TGCAGTGCTCTAGAGGGACCCTCCGGCGGGGAGCTGTTTTTT. This encodes CSALEGPSGGELFF. The chain recombines TRBV20-1 with TRBJ2-2; D is possibly TRBD1 or TRBD2 (5 bases each). CDR1 is DFQATT, CDR2 SNEGSKA, per germline (reference sequence). This CDR3 is built from 14 residues. The V and J ends lost 5 bases and 7 bases respectively, with 17 bases between them.

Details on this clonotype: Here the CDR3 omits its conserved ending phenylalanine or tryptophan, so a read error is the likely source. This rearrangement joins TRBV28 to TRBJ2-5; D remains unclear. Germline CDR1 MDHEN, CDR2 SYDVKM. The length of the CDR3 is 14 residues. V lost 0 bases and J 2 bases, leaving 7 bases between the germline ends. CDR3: CASSLWSGQETQYL. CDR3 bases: TGTGCCAGCAGTTTATGGTCAGGTCAAGAGACCCAGTACCTC.